The T cell receptor (beta chain) described here comes from a study of blood T cell repertoires in COVID-19. This clone showed up just once. Generated by immunoSEQ multiplex PCR, the TCRdb table keeps only in-frame clones and is missing some. This sample carries nearly 400,000 clones, about nine tenths of them seen once, and the ten largest clones take less than 2%. Germline loops: CDR1 GTSNPN, CDR2 SVGIG (reference sequence). This CDR3 contains 15 residues. Trimming cost V 0 bases and J 3 bases, with 15 bases left between them. Cohorts were assigned according to the clinical history that participants reported. Donors in Cohort 3 who had recovered were those with two negative PCRs, healthcare professional clearance, or resolution of their symptoms.

The sequencing input was PBMCs or T cells enriched from blood (not recorded which). The chain joins TRBV30 to TRBJ2-7; D may be TRBD2 (6 bases). This TCR was sampled from a woman in her thirties who had recovered from COVID-19. CDR3 bases: TGTGCCTGGAGTGTATTGGGGCGGGGCCGCTACGAGCAGTACTTC. The encoded protein is CAWSVLGRGRYEQYF.